Described below is a single TCR beta chain sequence and its context. Germline V CDR1 and CDR2: LGHDT, YNNKEL (reference sequence). V lost 5 bases, J lost 12 bases, and 17 bases stayed unmatched. The CDR3 totals 15 residues. The sample comes from a study of blood T cell repertoires in COVID-19. Study summary: Sample material is recorded as cDNA or gDNA derived from T cells, B-cell-depleted T cells, or PBMCs.

Original methodology: Reference gene primer amplification yielded estimated nucleated cell counts. Here immunoSEQ multiplex PCR was the method, and the copy in TCRdb shows in-frame clones only, minus some. V and J calls and clone size are those listed in that table; D and trimming were worked out from the DNA. Of under 150,000 clones in the sample, around nine tenths were seen once. The sequenced material came from peripheral blood. The rearrangement uses TRBV3-1 (or the pseudogene TRBV3-2) and TRBJ2-7; 9 bases line up with TRBD2. The receptor was derived from a man between 45 and 60 years old with acute or convalescent COVID-19. The CDR3 loop reads CASSKAELAGAVGYF. Here the CDR3 DNA reads TGTGCCAGCAGCAAAGCGGAACTAGCGGGCGCCGTCGGGTACTTC.